The rows below give T cell receptor beta chains drawn from one sample of a study of blood T cell repertoires in COVID-19. Generated by immunoSEQ multiplex PCR, the TCRdb table keeps only in-frame clones and is missing some. The repertoire holds 100,000 to 150,000 clones, with around nine tenths as singletons. The sequenced sample consisted of peripheral blood. The source is a man in his sixties with COVID-19, enrolled during active disease. Each CDR3 is given without its conserved first and last residue.

j_call	v_call	cdr3_aa
TRBJ2-3	TRBV5-1	ASSLAGQAVGTQY
TRBJ1-3	TRBV9	ASSVAGWDNLVNTIY
TRBJ1-1	TRBV12-3/TRBV12-4	ASSSTGGTEAF
TRBJ1-3	TRBV7-3	ASSLGTPSSGNTIY
TRBJ1-5	TRBV6-6	ASRSTGKSNQPQH
TRBJ1-2	TRBV11-2	ASSLGTGNYGYT
TRBJ1-4	TRBV12-3/TRBV12-4	ASSQGVEKLF
TRBJ2-7	TRBV7-6	ASSLAGGTGDSYEQY
TRBJ1-2	TRBV29-1	SVDRHGNYGYT
TRBJ1-5	TRBV7-8	ASSSSLEAQH
TRBJ1-2	TRBV30	AWSVVRAHGYT
TRBJ2-2	TRBV19	ASSWEGTGTGELF
TRBJ2-7	TRBV5-1	ASSPGRGYEQY
TRBJ1-1	TRBV23-1	ASSHLGQKNTEAF
TRBJ2-1	TRBV11-2	ASSLVRGSYNEQF
TRBJ2-7	TRBV4-3	ASSQEPLGGIGEQY
TRBJ1-2	TRBV30	AWSRTGANYGYT
TRBJ2-6	TRBV21-1	ASSKQCTSGANVLT
TRBJ1-5	TRBV21-1	ASSTDRGRLCNQPQH
TRBJ2-3	TRBV7-8	ASKARDRVTDTQY
TRBJ1-2	TRBV18	ASSPPTVNYGYT
TRBJ1-1	TRBV29-1	SVHRDRNTEAF
TRBJ1-1	TRBV2	ASKQGLTEAF
TRBJ2-7	TRBV4-2	ASSSEEGSSYEQY
TRBJ2-5	TRBV11-2	ASSPAGGNFETQY
TRBJ1-6	TRBV28	ASSFEDRALQNSPLH
TRBJ2-7	TRBV15	ATSRVRQGLGEQY
TRBJ1-1	TRBV30	AWSRARESTEAF
TRBJ2-7	TRBV9	ASSVEDGKFYEQY
TRBJ2-5	TRBV6-1	ASSEAQRGAGETQY
TRBJ2-3	TRBV12-3/TRBV12-4	ASTRGSADTQY
TRBJ1-4	TRBV7-9	ASSSSGQGWEKLF
TRBJ1-2	TRBV7-6	ASSLDRSLGRGFYGYT
TRBJ1-4	TRBV10-3	AISDTGGTNEKLF
TRBJ1-4	TRBV6-6	ASRTRVGNEKLF
TRBJ2-2	TRBV24-1	ATRGQGKTGELF
TRBJ1-5	TRBV25-1	ASSPYGGGGNQPQH
TRBJ2-7	TRBV19	ASSRTASGGVREQY
TRBJ1-1	TRBV28	ASISGGGYTEAF
TRBJ1-5	TRBV12-3/TRBV12-4	ASSFDRERPQH
TRBJ1-2	TRBV5-8	ASSGNRGPHYGYT
TRBJ1-2	TRBV29-1	SFYGVMGYT
TRBJ1-1	TRBV7-9	ASSLALGSIEAF
TRBJ1-1	TRBV19	ASIGTVGNTEAF
TRBJ1-5	TRBV24-1	ATSDPDIYQPQH
TRBJ1-2	TRBV5-1	ASSIDQIQGGYT
TRBJ1-3	TRBV12-5	ASGLLDTIY
TRBJ1-6	TRBV10-3	AISEYPGRVGTYNSPLH
TRBJ2-5	TRBV29-1	SALRNNYGRQTQY
TRBJ1-3	TRBV27	ASSPYRGSGNTIY
TRBJ2-2	TRBV6-5	ASSYPLGELF
TRBJ1-1	TRBV11-2	ASSEQGGIPNTEAF